A selection of T cell receptor beta chains follows, all from one sample in a study of blood T cells in healthy people across ages. TCRdb re-derived calls from the 5' RACE reads in MiXCR, one entry per CDR3 protein. This sample has 450,000 to 700,000 distinct CDR3 sequences, with 25% to 30% found just once. Sequenced material: blood. Source of these receptors: a woman aged 65 to 85 in good health. Both conserved end residues are part of each CDR3. A D gene is named only where the DNA matches it firmly. Size tells how often a clone was seen (once, few, many) or the class of an expanded clone, and some rows leave it out.

clone_size j_call v_call d_call cdr3_nt cdr3_aa
few TRBJ2-7 TRBV5-6 - TGTGCCAGCAGCTTAAGACAGGCCTCAGGGTACTTC CASSLRQASGYF
- TRBJ2-5 TRBV7-2 TRBD1 TGTGCCAGCAGCTTAGGGTCCAGGGGGCTGGAGACCCAGTACTTC CASSLGSRGLETQYF
- TRBJ2-1 TRBV24-1 - TGTGCCACCAGTGATTCGACAGTATCCTACAATGAGCAGTTCTTC CATSDSTVSYNEQFF
- TRBJ1-3 TRBV20-1 - TGCAGTGCTAGTCCAGACTCTGGAAACACCATATATTTT CSASPDSGNTIYF
- TRBJ1-3 TRBV18 TRBD1 TGTGCCAGCTCACTACAGGGGCCAGGAAACACCATATATTTT CASSLQGPGNTIYF
- TRBJ1-5 TRBV7-2 - TGTGCCAGCAGCTTAATACCAGGGGAGCAGCCCCAGCATTTT CASSLIPGEQPQHF
once TRBJ2-5 TRBV5-5 TRBD2 TGTGCCAGCAGCGCCAGACTAGCGGGGGCCTGGGAGACCCAGTACTTC CASSARLAGAWETQYF
few TRBJ2-7 TRBV20-1 - TGCAGTGCTTACTTACTCTACGAGCAGTACTTC CSAYLLYEQYF
few TRBJ1-4 TRBV20-1 - TGCAGTGTTCTCGGAATAGAAAAACTGTTTTTT CSVLGIEKLFF
- TRBJ2-7 TRBV21-1 - TGTGCCAGCAGCAATACCACCTCATCCGGGACTAGTAAACAGGGACCCTACGAGCAGTACTTC CASSNTTSSGTSKQGPYEQYF
- TRBJ1-1 TRBV4-3 - TGCGCCAGCAGCCAAGTAAGATGGTCCACTGAAGCTTTCTTT CASSQVRWSTEAFF
- TRBJ2-5 TRBV14 - TGTGCCAGCAGCCAAGGACAGAGAATGGAGACCCAGTACTTC CASSQGQRMETQYF
- TRBJ2-7 TRBV7-6 - TGTGCCAGCAGCGGCTTCACCGGGAGCTCCTCCTACGAGCAGTACTTC CASSGFTGSSSYEQYF
few TRBJ2-7 TRBV6-6 - TGTGCCAGCAGTTACGCGAGGGAAACCTACGAGCAGTACTTC CASSYARETYEQYF
- TRBJ1-1 TRBV30 - TGTGCCTGGAGTGTATGGGGTAAGGGTGAAGCTTTCTTT CAWSVWGKGEAFF
- TRBJ2-4 TRBV6-2/TRBV6-3 TRBD1 TGTGCCAGCAGTCCAGGGACAGCCCGAACCTTAGCCAAAAACATTCAGTACTTC CASSPGTARTLAKNIQYF
- TRBJ1-1 TRBV5-1 - TGCGCCAGCAGCTTGATCGACAGGATGAACACTGAAGCGTTCTTT CASSLIDRMNTEAFF
- TRBJ2-5 TRBV2 - TGTGCCAGCAGTGAAATCGGTTATTACGGGGAGACCCAGTACTTC CASSEIGYYGETQYF
few TRBJ2-5 TRBV7-9 - TGTGCCAGCAGCTTTCGGCCGGTGGAGACCCAGTACTTC CASSFRPVETQYF
- TRBJ1-4 TRBV20-1 - TGCAGTGCTAGATATGGGGGGGGCGATGAAAAACTGTTTTTT CSARYGGGDEKLFF
few TRBJ2-5 TRBV11-3 - TGTGCCAGCAGCTTTACTAGCACCCAGACCCAGTACTTC CASSFTSTQTQYF
- TRBJ2-7 TRBV18 - TGTGCCAGCTCACCACCAGGGAACGAGCAGTACTTC CASSPPGNEQYF
few TRBJ2-7 TRBV29-1 - TGCAGCGTTGAGTTCGACTCATTAGGTTACGAGCAGTACTTC CSVEFDSLGYEQYF
- TRBJ2-1 TRBV7-2 - TGTGCCAGCAGTTTCGACCACAATGAGCAGTTCTTC CASSFDHNEQFF
- TRBJ2-7 TRBV4-2 TRBD1 TGTGCCAGCAGCCAAGATCTTTCGACAGGGGGCGCTTCCTCCTACGAGCAGTACTTC CASSQDLSTGGASSYEQYF
- TRBJ2-7 TRBV20-1 TRBD2 TGCAGTGCCATAGCGGGTTCCTACGAGCAGTACTTC CSAIAGSYEQYF
- TRBJ1-6 TRBV10-3 - TGTGCCATCAGTGAGTCGCCAGGCGGGACCTATAATTCACCCCTCCACTTT CAISESPGGTYNSPLHF
- TRBJ2-7 TRBV20-1 TRBD1 TGCAGTGCTCCCGGGACAGGAGGGTACGAGCAGTACTTC CSAPGTGGYEQYF
many TRBJ2-5 TRBV5-1 - TGCGCCAGCAGCTCCGGGGAATTCCAAGAGACCCAGTACTTC CASSSGEFQETQYF
many TRBJ2-7 TRBV20-1 TRBD2 TGCAGTGCTAGGGGACTAGCGGTATCCTACGAGCAGTACTTC CSARGLAVSYEQYF
few TRBJ2-2 TRBV7-7 - TGTGCTAGCAGCTTAGAGGCTAGCGTGGGCGGGGAGCTGTTTTTT CASSLEASVGGELFF
few TRBJ1-2 TRBV10-2 - TGCGCCAGCTCAGAGCAGGCCTTTGGCTACACCTTC CASSEQAFGYTF
few TRBJ2-2 TRBV3-1 - TGTGCCAGCAGCCGACGGCATAGCGCCGGGGAGCTGTTTTTT CASSRRHSAGELFF
- TRBJ1-2 TRBV6-6 - TGTGCCAGCAGTCCGTCCCTTAACTATGGCTACACCTTC CASSPSLNYGYTF
few TRBJ1-2 TRBV6-6 - TGTGCCAGCAGCTCCGACTCACGGGCTGGCTACACCTTC CASSSDSRAGYTF
- TRBJ2-5 TRBV7-8 - TGTGCCAGCAGCGCCTTAGGACGCCCTGAAGAGACCCAGTACTTC CASSALGRPEETQYF
- TRBJ2-1 TRBV5-1 TRBD1 TGCGCCAGCAGCTTGGCGGGACAGGGGGCAGGCAATGAGCAGTTCTTC CASSLAGQGAGNEQFF
few TRBJ2-7 TRBV2 - TGTGCCAGCACCTCCAGCTCCTACGAGCAGTACTTC CASTSSSYEQYF
- TRBJ2-5 TRBV20-1 - TGCAGTGCCCCTCGTCGGGGCGGGGAGACCCAGTACTTC CSAPRRGGETQYF
- TRBJ1-2 TRBV7-9 - TGTGCCAGCAGCGGCACAGGGATATATGGCTACACCTTC CASSGTGIYGYTF
- TRBJ2-7 TRBV5-1 TRBD1 TGCGCCAGCAGCTTGGGGGTGGACAGGGTCATCTACGAGCAGTACTTC CASSLGVDRVIYEQYF
few TRBJ2-1 TRBV6-6 TRBD1 TGTGCCAGCAGGACAGGGGCGGTGGTGGACAATGAGCAGTTCTTC CASRTGAVVDNEQFF
- TRBJ1-5 TRBV6-2/TRBV6-3 - TGTGCCAGCAGTTACGGGAGGGTTTGGCAGCCCCAGCATTTT CASSYGRVWQPQHF
few TRBJ1-6 TRBV6-6 - TGTGCCAGCTCCCTAACAGGGAAGATCTCACCCCTCCACTTT CASSLTGKISPLHF
few TRBJ2-5 TRBV20-1 TRBD2 TGCAGTGCTAGGGCGGGTAGCGGGTCTAAGGAGACCCAGTACTTC CSARAGSGSKETQYF
few TRBJ2-5 TRBV4-3 - TGCGCCAGCAGCCAAGATCCGGTTGGGGGAACTGTATACTTC CASSQDPVGGTVYF
few TRBJ2-2 TRBV7-9 TRBD2 TGTGCCAGCAGCTTAGCGGGACTAGTGAACACCGGGGAGCTGTTTTTT CASSLAGLVNTGELFF